A selection of T cell receptor beta chains follows, all from one sample in a study of cytomegalovirus exposure and HLA in healthy donors. Using immunoSEQ multiplex PCR, the repertoire was profiled, and TCRdb retains in-frame clones only, with some absent. The sample shows under 150,000 clones, 60% to 85% of them seen only once. The sample consisted of PBMCs. The source of these receptors is a female donor in good health and CMV-seropositive. The CDR3 runs from the conserved cysteine through the conserved F or W. The order of the fields is D gene, clone size, J gene, V gene, CDR3 DNA, CDR3 protein. D genes are given only for firm matches. The listing skips clone size in some rows; elsewhere it reads once, few, many or a size class.

.,.,TRBJ1-4,TRBV7-9,TGTGCCAGCGGTGTAGAACTTAATGAAAAACTGTTTTTT,CASGVELNEKLFF
TRBD1,few,TRBJ1-5,TRBV4-2,TGTGCCAGCAGCCAAGATCAGACAGGGGATCAGCCCCAGCATTTT,CASSQDQTGDQPQHF
TRBD2,.,TRBJ2-7,TRBV7-2,TGTGCCAGCAGCTTCGGACTAGACCGATACGAGCAGTACTTC,CASSFGLDRYEQYF
.,few,TRBJ2-4,TRBV28,TGTGCCAGCAGTTTAATCGCGCCTCGGGACAAAAACATTCAGTACTTC,CASSLIAPRDKNIQYF
TRBD1,.,TRBJ2-2,TRBV4-1,TGCGCCAGCAGCCCATCGACAGGGATGAACACCGGGGAGCTGTTTTTT,CASSPSTGMNTGELFF
TRBD1,.,TRBJ1-4,TRBV6-5,TGTGCCAGCAGGAAGGGACAGGTTAATGAAAAACTGTTTTTT,CASRKGQVNEKLFF
.,.,TRBJ2-5,TRBV19,TGTGCCAGTAAGGCAGGGCAAGAGACCCAGTACTTC,CASKAGQETQYF
TRBD2,few,TRBJ2-5,TRBV7-2,TGTGCCAGCAGCTTGTTCGCGGGGGTTGTTTCAGAGACCCAGTACTTC,CASSLFAGVVSETQYF
TRBD1,once,TRBJ1-1,TRBV5-6,TGTGCCAGCAGCTTGGCCGAGAATAGGAGACAGGGGAGGAACACTGAAGCTTTCTTT,CASSLAENRRQGRNTEAFF
TRBD1,.,TRBJ1-1,TRBV5-6,TGTGCCAGCAGCTGGTGGACAGGGGGAATGAACACTGAAGCTTTCTTT,CASSWWTGGMNTEAFF
TRBD1,.,TRBJ1-3,TRBV29-1,TGCAGCGCCGGGACAGGTTTCTCTGGAAACACCATATATTTT,CSAGTGFSGNTIYF
TRBD1,.,TRBJ2-5,TRBV5-8,TGTGCCACAAACAGGGGAAAAGAGACCCAGTACTTC,CATNRGKETQYF
.,.,TRBJ1-1,TRBV13,TGTGCCAGCAGCCCCTGGGCCCTACCGAACACTGAAGCTTTCTTT,CASSPWALPNTEAFF
TRBD1,.,TRBJ2-3,TRBV2,TGTGCCAGCAGTGCCTTAGGGACAGGGAATACAGATACGCAGTATTTT,CASSALGTGNTDTQYF